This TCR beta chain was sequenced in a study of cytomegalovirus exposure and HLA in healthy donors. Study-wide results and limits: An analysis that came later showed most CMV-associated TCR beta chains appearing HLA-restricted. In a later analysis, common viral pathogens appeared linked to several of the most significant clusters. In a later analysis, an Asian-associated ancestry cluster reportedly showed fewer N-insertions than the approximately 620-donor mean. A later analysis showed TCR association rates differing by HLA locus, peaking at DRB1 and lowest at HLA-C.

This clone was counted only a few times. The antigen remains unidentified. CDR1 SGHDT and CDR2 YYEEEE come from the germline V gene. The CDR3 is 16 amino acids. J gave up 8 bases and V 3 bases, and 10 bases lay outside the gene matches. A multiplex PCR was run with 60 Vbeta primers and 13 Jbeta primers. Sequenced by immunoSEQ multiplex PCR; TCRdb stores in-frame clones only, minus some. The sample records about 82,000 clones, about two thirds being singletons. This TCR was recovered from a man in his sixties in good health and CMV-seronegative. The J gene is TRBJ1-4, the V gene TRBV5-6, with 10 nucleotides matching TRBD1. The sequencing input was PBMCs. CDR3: CASSSPGTGAGEKLFF. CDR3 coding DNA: TGTGCCAGCAGCTCACCAGGGACAGGGGCAGGAGAAAAACTGTTTTTT.